A selection of T cell receptor beta chains follows, all from one sample in a study of cytomegalovirus exposure and HLA in healthy donors. Libraries were prepared by immunoSEQ multiplex PCR; TCRdb keeps only in-frame clonotypes and omits some of them. The sample consists of roughly 150,000 clones, roughly 80% of them appearing once. The source material was PBMCs. These receptors were obtained from a man between 18 and 29 years old in good health and CMV-seropositive. Both conserved end residues are part of each CDR3. A D gene is named only where the DNA matches it firmly. The size field is filled for only some rows; it gives once, few, many or a size class.

d_gene: TRBD1; abundance: -; v_gene: TRBV19; j_gene: TRBJ1-4; CDR3nt: TGTGCCAGTAGTAACAGGGGGCGCGGGGCTAATGAAAAACTGTTTTTT; CDR3aa: CASSNRGRGANEKLFF
d_gene: TRBD1; abundance: -; v_gene: TRBV7-2; j_gene: TRBJ1-1; CDR3nt: TGTGCCAGCAGCCAATGGACAGGGAAGGGCGCTGAAGCTTTCTTT; CDR3aa: CASSQWTGKGAEAFF
d_gene: TRBD1; abundance: -; v_gene: TRBV15; j_gene: TRBJ2-1; CDR3nt: TGTGCCACCAGCAGAGGCCGGGGACAGCGATCCTACAATGAGCAGTTCTTC; CDR3aa: CATSRGRGQRSYNEQFF
d_gene: TRBD1; abundance: once; v_gene: TRBV5-1; j_gene: TRBJ2-5; CDR3nt: TGCGCCAGCAGCTTGGCCCCGGACAGGGGGCAAGAGACCCAGTACTTC; CDR3aa: CASSLAPDRGQETQYF
d_gene: -; abundance: -; v_gene: TRBV7-2; j_gene: TRBJ1-5; CDR3nt: TGTGCCAGCAGCTTCGGGCAGGGATGGGAGCCCCAGCATTTT; CDR3aa: CASSFGQGWEPQHF
d_gene: -; abundance: few; v_gene: TRBV12-5; j_gene: TRBJ2-6; CDR3nt: TGTGCTAGTGGCCGCGGGGCCTCTGGGGCCAACGTCCTGACTTTC; CDR3aa: CASGRGASGANVLTF
d_gene: -; abundance: -; v_gene: TRBV10-2; j_gene: TRBJ1-1; CDR3nt: TGCGCCAGCAGTGAGTCCGACGGGGGGCGCGGCACTGAAGCTTTCTTT; CDR3aa: CASSESDGGRGTEAFF
d_gene: TRBD1; abundance: -; v_gene: TRBV7-8; j_gene: TRBJ1-4; CDR3nt: TGTGCCAGCAGCTTATTGGACAGGGTTGAAACAACTAATGAAAAACTGTTTTTT; CDR3aa: CASSLLDRVETTNEKLFF
d_gene: -; abundance: few; v_gene: TRBV5-1; j_gene: TRBJ1-2; CDR3nt: TGCGCCAGCAGCTTGATAGGCAGGGGTGACTATGGCTACACCTTC; CDR3aa: CASSLIGRGDYGYTF
d_gene: TRBD1; abundance: once; v_gene: TRBV6-5; j_gene: TRBJ2-3; CDR3nt: TGTGCCAGCAGTTCTACGACAGGGTGGAGCACAGATACGCAGTATTTT; CDR3aa: CASSSTTGWSTDTQYF
d_gene: -; abundance: -; v_gene: TRBV28; j_gene: TRBJ2-1; CDR3nt: TGTGCCAGCAGTTCCCTTGGACTTAGCTCCTACAATGAGCAGTTCTTC; CDR3aa: CASSSLGLSSYNEQFF
d_gene: TRBD1; abundance: few; v_gene: TRBV6-6; j_gene: TRBJ1-2; CDR3nt: TGTGCCAGCAGTCTTTTCGGGACAGAAAACGGCTACACCTTC; CDR3aa: CASSLFGTENGYTF
d_gene: -; abundance: -; v_gene: TRBV7-2; j_gene: TRBJ2-6; CDR3nt: TGTGCCAGCCGGTCTCCAGGAGCCAACGTCCTGACTTTC; CDR3aa: CASRSPGANVLTF
d_gene: TRBD1; abundance: -; v_gene: TRBV7-2; j_gene: TRBJ1-2; CDR3nt: TGTGCCAGCAGCTACGATAAGACAGGGGACTACTATGGCTACACCTTC; CDR3aa: CASSYDKTGDYYGYTF
d_gene: TRBD1; abundance: -; v_gene: TRBV7-3; j_gene: TRBJ1-1; CDR3nt: TGTGCCAGCAGCCAGCACAGGGGCACTGAAGCTTTCTTT; CDR3aa: CASSQHRGTEAFF
d_gene: TRBD1; abundance: -; v_gene: TRBV9; j_gene: TRBJ1-1; CDR3nt: TGTGCCAGCAGCGCCCTACAGGGGTTATGGACTGAAGCTTTCTTT; CDR3aa: CASSALQGLWTEAFF
d_gene: -; abundance: -; v_gene: TRBV18; j_gene: TRBJ2-7; CDR3nt: TGTGCCAGCTCACCAGGCAACCTCTACGAGCAGTACTTC; CDR3aa: CASSPGNLYEQYF
d_gene: TRBD2; abundance: -; v_gene: TRBV4-3; j_gene: TRBJ2-1; CDR3nt: TGCGCCAGCAGCCAATTCGGACTAGATAACAATGAGCAGTTCTTC; CDR3aa: CASSQFGLDNNEQFF
d_gene: -; abundance: -; v_gene: TRBV20-1; j_gene: TRBJ2-5; CDR3nt: TGCAGTGCTAGAGATCAGGCCCCCCAGTACTTC; CDR3aa: CSARDQAPQYF
d_gene: -; abundance: -; v_gene: TRBV2; j_gene: TRBJ2-1; CDR3nt: TGTGCCAGCAGACCTACTACATCCGCGGACAATGAGCAGTTCTTC; CDR3aa: CASRPTTSADNEQFF
d_gene: TRBD1; abundance: -; v_gene: TRBV10-2; j_gene: TRBJ2-7; CDR3nt: TGCGCCAGCAGTGAATCGATGGTCAGGGGGAACTACGAGCAGTACTTC; CDR3aa: CASSESMVRGNYEQYF
d_gene: TRBD1; abundance: -; v_gene: TRBV19; j_gene: TRBJ2-7; CDR3nt: TGTGCCAGTAGTATAGGACTACAGGGGTCCTACGAGCAGTACTTC; CDR3aa: CASSIGLQGSYEQYF
d_gene: -; abundance: -; v_gene: TRBV7-8; j_gene: TRBJ2-7; CDR3nt: TGTGCCAGCAGCTTAGTACGAGTGGGGGGACAGCACTACGAGCAGTACTTC; CDR3aa: CASSLVRVGGQHYEQYF
d_gene: -; abundance: -; v_gene: TRBV13; j_gene: TRBJ1-2; CDR3nt: TGTGCCAGCAGCCCAGGGTCGGCCGGCGGCTATGGCTACACCTTC; CDR3aa: CASSPGSAGGYGYTF
d_gene: TRBD2; abundance: -; v_gene: TRBV6-1; j_gene: TRBJ2-3; CDR3nt: TGTGCCAGCAGTGAACTAGCGGGAGGTAGAGATACGCAGTATTTT; CDR3aa: CASSELAGGRDTQYF
d_gene: -; abundance: -; v_gene: TRBV29-1; j_gene: TRBJ2-7; CDR3nt: TGCAGCGCCGCTGAGGGTGACGAGCAGTACTTC; CDR3aa: CSAAEGDEQYF
d_gene: TRBD1; abundance: -; v_gene: TRBV6-5; j_gene: TRBJ1-6; CDR3nt: TGTGCCAGCAGTTACTCGACAGGGGCGAGAAAATCACCCCTCCACTTT; CDR3aa: CASSYSTGARKSPLHF
d_gene: TRBD2; abundance: -; v_gene: TRBV19; j_gene: TRBJ2-3; CDR3nt: TGTGCCAGTAGTATAGGGCGAGCGGGAATAAGCACAGATACGCAGTATTTT; CDR3aa: CASSIGRAGISTDTQYF
d_gene: -; abundance: few; v_gene: TRBV5-4; j_gene: TRBJ2-1; CDR3nt: TGTGCCAGCAGCTTGGGGCAGGGGAAGGAAGGGATCTTC; CDR3aa: CASSLGQGKEGIF
d_gene: -; abundance: -; v_gene: TRBV29-1; j_gene: TRBJ2-1; CDR3nt: TGCAGCGCCAAACCGGGACTGGGAGAGCAGTTCTTC; CDR3aa: CSAKPGLGEQFF
d_gene: TRBD2; abundance: -; v_gene: TRBV5-5; j_gene: TRBJ2-1; CDR3nt: TGTGCCAGCAGCAGGGGACTAGCGGGAGGGCTCTCTGAGCAGTTCTTC; CDR3aa: CASSRGLAGGLSEQFF
d_gene: -; abundance: -; v_gene: TRBV7-9; j_gene: TRBJ1-3; CDR3nt: TGTGCCAGCAGCTTAGTGGCAGCGTCCGGAAACACCATATATTTT; CDR3aa: CASSLVAASGNTIYF
d_gene: -; abundance: once; v_gene: TRBV4-1; j_gene: TRBJ1-2; CDR3nt: TGCGCCAGCAGCCAGCAGGGATTCTATGGCTACACCTTC; CDR3aa: CASSQQGFYGYTF
d_gene: -; abundance: -; v_gene: TRBV7-2; j_gene: TRBJ2-7; CDR3nt: TGTGCCAGCAGCCCGCAAGGAGCCTACGAGCAGTACTTC; CDR3aa: CASSPQGAYEQYF
d_gene: TRBD2; abundance: once; v_gene: TRBV11-2; j_gene: TRBJ2-3; CDR3nt: TGTGCCAGCAGCTTAGCTCTAGCGGGAAGCACAGATACGCAGTATTTT; CDR3aa: CASSLALAGSTDTQYF
d_gene: TRBD1; abundance: -; v_gene: TRBV19; j_gene: TRBJ2-7; CDR3nt: TGTGCCAGTACCGGGACAGAGTCCTACGAGCAGTACTTC; CDR3aa: CASTGTESYEQYF
d_gene: TRBD2; abundance: -; v_gene: TRBV5-1; j_gene: TRBJ2-1; CDR3nt: TGCGCCAGCAGCTTACCTAGCGGGGACTACAATGAGCAGTTCTTC; CDR3aa: CASSLPSGDYNEQFF
d_gene: TRBD2; abundance: few; v_gene: TRBV19; j_gene: TRBJ2-1; CDR3nt: TGTGCCAGTAGTATAGGGATAGCGGGAGGGCCCTACAATGAGCAGTTCTTC; CDR3aa: CASSIGIAGGPYNEQFF
d_gene: TRBD1; abundance: -; v_gene: TRBV27; j_gene: TRBJ2-7; CDR3nt: TGTGCCAGCAGTAGACAGGGGGCCCACGAGCAGTACTTC; CDR3aa: CASSRQGAHEQYF
d_gene: TRBD1; abundance: -; v_gene: TRBV18; j_gene: TRBJ2-5; CDR3nt: TGTGCCAGCTCACCGGACAGGGTCAGAGAGACCCAGTACTTC; CDR3aa: CASSPDRVRETQYF
d_gene: TRBD2; abundance: many; v_gene: TRBV10-1; j_gene: TRBJ2-7; CDR3nt: TGCGCCAGCAGTGAGCTAGCGGGAGTAAGCTCCTACGAGCAGTACTTC; CDR3aa: CASSELAGVSSYEQYF
d_gene: -; abundance: few; v_gene: TRBV5-4; j_gene: TRBJ2-7; CDR3nt: TGTGCCAGCAGCTTAAGGGGCTACGAGCAGTACTTC; CDR3aa: CASSLRGYEQYF
d_gene: -; abundance: -; v_gene: TRBV2; j_gene: TRBJ2-7; CDR3nt: TGTGCCAGTCTGACACGGTTCAACTACGAGCAGTACTTC; CDR3aa: CASLTRFNYEQYF
d_gene: TRBD1; abundance: -; v_gene: TRBV4-1; j_gene: TRBJ2-1; CDR3nt: TGCGCCAGCAGCCAAGATCCCCCAAAAGTACAGGGGGACAATGAGCAGTTCTTC; CDR3aa: CASSQDPPKVQGDNEQFF
d_gene: -; abundance: -; v_gene: TRBV19; j_gene: TRBJ1-5; CDR3nt: TGTGCCAGTGGGGCAGGCGCGTATAGCAATCAGCCCCAGCATTTT; CDR3aa: CASGAGAYSNQPQHF
d_gene: TRBD2; abundance: -; v_gene: TRBV11-2; j_gene: TRBJ2-1; CDR3nt: TGTGCCAGCAGCTTAGGGACTAGCGGGGCTTTGGTTGAGCAGTTCTTC; CDR3aa: CASSLGTSGALVEQFF
d_gene: -; abundance: -; v_gene: TRBV5-1; j_gene: TRBJ2-3; CDR3nt: TGCGCCAGCAGCTTGGTACCCGACTTCTCCACAGATACGCAGTATTTT; CDR3aa: CASSLVPDFSTDTQYF